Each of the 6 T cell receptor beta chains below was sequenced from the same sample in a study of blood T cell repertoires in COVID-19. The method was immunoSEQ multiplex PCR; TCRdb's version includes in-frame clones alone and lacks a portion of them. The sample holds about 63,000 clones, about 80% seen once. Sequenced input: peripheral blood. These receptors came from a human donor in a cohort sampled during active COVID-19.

The CDR3 sequence: CATENTDGGIDNEQFF. CDR3 sequence (DNA): TGCGCCACCGAAAATACCGACGGGGGAATTGACAATGAGCAGTTCTTC. The chain combines TRBV10-2 with TRBJ2-1; tentatively, D is TRBD2 (6 bases). The CDR3 contains 16 residues. Germline V gives CDR1 WSHSY, CDR2 SAAADI. Trimming left V 10 bases short and J 5 bases short, with 24 bases between.

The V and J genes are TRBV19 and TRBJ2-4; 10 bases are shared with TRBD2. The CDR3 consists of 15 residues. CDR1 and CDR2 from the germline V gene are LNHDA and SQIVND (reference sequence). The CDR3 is CASNHSGRRGNIQYF. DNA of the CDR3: TGTGCATCGAACCATAGCGGGAGGAGAGGAAACATTCAGTACTTC.

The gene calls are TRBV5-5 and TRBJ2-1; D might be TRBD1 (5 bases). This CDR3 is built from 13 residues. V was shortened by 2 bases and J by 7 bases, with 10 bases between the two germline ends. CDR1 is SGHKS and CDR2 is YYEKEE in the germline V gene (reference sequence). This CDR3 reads CASSFIRDNEQFF. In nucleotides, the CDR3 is TGTGCCAGCAGCTTTATCAGGGATAATGAGCAGTTCTTC. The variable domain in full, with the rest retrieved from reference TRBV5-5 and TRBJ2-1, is DAGVTQSPTHLIKTRGQQVTLRCSPISGHKSVSWYQQVLGQGPQFIFQYYEKEERGRGNFPDRFSARQFPNYSSELNVNALLLGDSALYLCASSFIRDNEQFFGPGTRLTVL.

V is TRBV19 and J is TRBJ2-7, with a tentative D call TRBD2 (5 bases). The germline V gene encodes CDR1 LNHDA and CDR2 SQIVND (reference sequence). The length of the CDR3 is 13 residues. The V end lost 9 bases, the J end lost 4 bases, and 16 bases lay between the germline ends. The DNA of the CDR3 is TGTGCCAGACTTAGCGACCCGCAATACGAGCAGTACTTC. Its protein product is CARLSDPQYEQYF.

CDR3 in amino acids: CASSLGQGYDSAFF. CDR3 sequence (DNA): TGTGCCAGCAGCCTGGGACAGGGATATGATTCGGCTTTCTTT. The V gene is TRBV7-2, the J gene TRBJ1-1; 9 bases are a match to TRBD1. V gave up 5 bases and J gave up 11 bases; unmatched junction bases: 12. CDR1 and CDR2 (germline): SGHTA, FQGNSA. The CDR3 spans 14 residues.

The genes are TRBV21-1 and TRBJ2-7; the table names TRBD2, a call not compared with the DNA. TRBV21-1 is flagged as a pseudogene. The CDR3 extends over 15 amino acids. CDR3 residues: CASSNRGRSSYEQYF. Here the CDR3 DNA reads TGTGCCAGCAGCAATCGAGGTAGGAGCTCCTACGAGCAGTACTTC.